This T cell receptor (beta chain) was sequenced in a study of shared clonotypes between healthy human individuals. Study context: Per-donor plates numbered three CD4 naive, three CD4 memory, two CD8 naive and one CD8 memory.

Across several immunoSEQ plates, the genomic DNA of each subset was split evenly. The method was immunoSEQ multiplex PCR; TCRdb's version includes in-frame clones alone and lacks a portion of them. The sample holds around 690,000 clones, 90% seen once. V shed 10 bases, J shed 1 base, and the junction held 10 bases outside the gene matches. CDR1 and CDR2 (germline): LNHDA, SQIVND (reference sequence). The CDR3 covers 18 residues. Regarding this clone: The antigen is undetermined.

General study results and limits: For sorted subsets, rarefaction showed incomplete sequencing despite large depth.

The receptor comes from a man between 18 and 29 years old in good health. Some clones in this sample may be carry-over from other donors' samples. The V and J genes are TRBV19 and TRBJ2-1, with 16 bases matching TRBD2. Sequencing was done on a sample of memory CD8+ T cells from PBMCs. Subset: CD45RO+ cells pooled with CCR7-negative TemRA cells. The CDR3 here is CATRTGTSGRGSYNEQFF. Written as DNA, the CDR3 is TGTGCCACCCGGACCGGGACTAGCGGGAGGGGGTCCTACAATGAGCAGTTCTTC.